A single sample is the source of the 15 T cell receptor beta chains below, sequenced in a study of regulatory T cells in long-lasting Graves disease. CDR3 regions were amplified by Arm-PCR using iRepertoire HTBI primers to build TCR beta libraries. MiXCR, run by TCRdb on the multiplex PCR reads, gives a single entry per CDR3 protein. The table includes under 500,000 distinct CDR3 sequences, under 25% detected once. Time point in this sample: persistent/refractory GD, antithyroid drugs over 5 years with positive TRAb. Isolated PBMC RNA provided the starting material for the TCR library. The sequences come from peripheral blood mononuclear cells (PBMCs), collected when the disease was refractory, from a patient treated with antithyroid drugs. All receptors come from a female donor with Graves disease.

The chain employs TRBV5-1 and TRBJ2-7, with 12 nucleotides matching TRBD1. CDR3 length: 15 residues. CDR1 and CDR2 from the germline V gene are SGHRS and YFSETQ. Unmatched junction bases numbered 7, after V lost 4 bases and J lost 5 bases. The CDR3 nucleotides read TGCGCCAGCAGCACCCCGGGACAGGGGGCCCACGAGCAGTACTTC. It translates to CASSTPGQGAHEQYF.

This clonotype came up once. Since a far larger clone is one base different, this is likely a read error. The CDR3 DNA is TGTGCCAGCAGTCCGTGGAGGGCTAACTATGGCTACATCTTC. It encodes CASSPWRANYGYIF. The chain combines TRBV12-3 or TRBV12-4 with TRBJ1-2; D is ambiguous. The CDR3 totals 14 residues.

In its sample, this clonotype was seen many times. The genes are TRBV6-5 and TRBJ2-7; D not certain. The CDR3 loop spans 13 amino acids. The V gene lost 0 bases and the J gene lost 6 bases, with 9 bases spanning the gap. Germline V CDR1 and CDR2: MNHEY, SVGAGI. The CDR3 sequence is CASSYSNGFEQYF. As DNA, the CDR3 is TGTGCCAGCAGTTACTCGAACGGATTCGAGCAGTACTTC.

In DNA, the CDR3 is TGTGCCAGCAGCTCCACAGGGAGCTCCTACAATGAGCAGTTCTTC. It yields the protein CASSSTGSSYNEQFF. The chain employs TRBV7-3 and TRBJ2-1; a weak D match, TRBD1 (6 bases). V was shortened by 4 bases and J by 0 bases, with 10 bases between the two germline ends. This CDR3 spans 15 amino acids. CDR1 and CDR2 (germline): SGHTA, FQGTGA. Using reference TRBV7-3 and TRBJ2-1 for the parts outside the CDR3, the full variable domain is GAGVSQTPSNKVTEKGKYVELRCDPISGHTALYWYRQSLGQGPEFLIYFQGTGAADDSGLPNDRFFAVRPEGSVSTLKIQRTERGDSAVYLCASSSTGSSYNEQFFGPGTRLTVL.

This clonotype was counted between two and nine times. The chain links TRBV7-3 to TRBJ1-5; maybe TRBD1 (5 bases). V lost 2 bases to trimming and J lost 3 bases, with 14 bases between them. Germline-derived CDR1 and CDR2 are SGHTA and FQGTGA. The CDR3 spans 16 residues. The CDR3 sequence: CASSLGVTGVNQPQHF. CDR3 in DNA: TGTGCCAGCAGCTTAGGGGTGACGGGGGTCAATCAGCCCCAGCATTTT.

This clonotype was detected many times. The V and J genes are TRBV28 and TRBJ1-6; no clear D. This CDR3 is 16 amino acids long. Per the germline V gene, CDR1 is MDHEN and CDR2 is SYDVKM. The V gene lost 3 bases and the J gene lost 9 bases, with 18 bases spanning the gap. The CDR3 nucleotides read TGTGCCAGCAGTTTTACAACAGAGGTATTAAGTTCACCCCTCCACTTT. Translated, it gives CASSFTTEVLSSPLHF.

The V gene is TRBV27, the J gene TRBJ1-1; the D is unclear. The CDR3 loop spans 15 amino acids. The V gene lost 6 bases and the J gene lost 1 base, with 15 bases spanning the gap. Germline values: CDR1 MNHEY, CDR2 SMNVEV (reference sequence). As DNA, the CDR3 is TGTGCCAGCAGGGAAGGAACCCGGTGGAACACTGAAGCTTTCTTT. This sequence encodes CASREGTRWNTEAFF.

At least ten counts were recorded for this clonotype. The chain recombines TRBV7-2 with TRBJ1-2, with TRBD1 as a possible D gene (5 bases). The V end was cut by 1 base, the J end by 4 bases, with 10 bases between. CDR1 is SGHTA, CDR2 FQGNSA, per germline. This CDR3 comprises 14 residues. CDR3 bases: TGTGCCAGCAGCTTAGACTGGGACCCCTATGGCTACACCTTC. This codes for CASSLDWDPYGYTF.

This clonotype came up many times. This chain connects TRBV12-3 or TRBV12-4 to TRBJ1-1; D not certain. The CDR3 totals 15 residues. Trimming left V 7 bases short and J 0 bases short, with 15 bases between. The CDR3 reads CASMANDGLNTEAFF. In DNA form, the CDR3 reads TGTGCCAGCATGGCTAACGACGGCCTGAACACTGAAGCTTTCTTT.

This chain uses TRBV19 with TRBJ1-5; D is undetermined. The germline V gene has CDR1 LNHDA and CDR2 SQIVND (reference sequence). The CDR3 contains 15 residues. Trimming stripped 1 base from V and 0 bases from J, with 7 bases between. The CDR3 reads CASSIVDFSNQPQHF. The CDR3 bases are TGTGCCAGTAGTATAGTGGACTTTAGCAATCAGCCCCAGCATTTT.

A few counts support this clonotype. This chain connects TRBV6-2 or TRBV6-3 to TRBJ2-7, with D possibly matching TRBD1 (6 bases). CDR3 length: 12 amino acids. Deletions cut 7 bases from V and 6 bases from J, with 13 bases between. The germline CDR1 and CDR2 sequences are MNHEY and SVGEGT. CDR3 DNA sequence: TGTGCCAGCACCCCAGGGGCTTCCGAGCAGTACTTC. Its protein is CASTPGASEQYF.

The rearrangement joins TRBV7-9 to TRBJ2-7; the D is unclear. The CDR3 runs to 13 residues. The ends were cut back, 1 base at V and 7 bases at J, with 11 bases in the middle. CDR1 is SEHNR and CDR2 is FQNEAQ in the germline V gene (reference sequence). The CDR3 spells CASSLDVRREQYF. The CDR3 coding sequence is TGTGCCAGCAGCTTAGATGTCAGACGGGAGCAGTACTTC.

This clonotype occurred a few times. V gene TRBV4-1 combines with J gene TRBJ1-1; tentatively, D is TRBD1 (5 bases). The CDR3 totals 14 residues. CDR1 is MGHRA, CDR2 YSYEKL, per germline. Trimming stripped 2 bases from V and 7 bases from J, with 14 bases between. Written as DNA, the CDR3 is TGCGCCAGCAGCCAACGCGGAGCGGGGGATGAAGCTTTCTTT. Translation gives CASSQRGAGDEAFF.

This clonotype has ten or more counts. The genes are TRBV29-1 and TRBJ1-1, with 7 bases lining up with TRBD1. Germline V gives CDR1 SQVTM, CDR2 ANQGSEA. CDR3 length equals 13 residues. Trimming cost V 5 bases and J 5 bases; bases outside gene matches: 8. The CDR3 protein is CSVQTGVRTEAFF. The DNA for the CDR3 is TGCAGCGTTCAAACAGGGGTAAGGACTGAAGCTTTCTTT.

The CDR3 reads CSVEWAIGAGELFF. DNA of the CDR3: TGCAGCGTCGAGTGGGCCATCGGGGCCGGGGAGCTGTTTTTT. The gene calls are TRBV29-1 and TRBJ2-2; D is perhaps TRBD2 (5 bases). This CDR3 contains 14 residues. The V and J ends lost 6 bases and 6 bases respectively, with 17 bases between them. Germline assignment: CDR1 SQVTM and CDR2 ANQGSEA.